This T cell receptor beta chain emerged from a study of blood T cells in healthy people across ages. This clonotype turned up a few times. Through a sample-barcoded 5' primer and a J-beta primer mix, a second PCR was run for roughly 6 to 12 cycles. TCRdb passed the 5' RACE reads through MiXCR, listing each CDR3 protein once. The sample gives over a million distinct CDR3 sequences, around 45% of which show up once; over 15% is in the top ten. The CDR3 totals 15 residues. This sequence originates from a woman aged 60-75 years in good health. The genes are TRBV12-3 or TRBV12-4 and TRBJ2-5; TRBD1 matches 11 bases. The end of the DNA fits TRBJ2-7 better, so the J call may be wrong. Sequenced sample: blood. The chain's CDR3 is CASSPDRGPFYEQYF. CDR3 nucleotides: TGTGCCAGCAGCCCGGACAGGGGGCCTTTCTACGAGCAGTACTTC.